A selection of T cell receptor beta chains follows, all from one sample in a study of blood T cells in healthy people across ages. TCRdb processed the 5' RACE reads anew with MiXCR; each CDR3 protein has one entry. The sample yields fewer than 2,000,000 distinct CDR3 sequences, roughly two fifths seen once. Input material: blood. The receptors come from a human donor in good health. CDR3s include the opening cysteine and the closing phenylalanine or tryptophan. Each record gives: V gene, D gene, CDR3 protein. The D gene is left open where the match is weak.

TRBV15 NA CATSRDRDGLYEQYF
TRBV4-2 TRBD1 CASSLPGTGGSPLHF
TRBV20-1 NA CSARVPRTIGGSSYNEQFF
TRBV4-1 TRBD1 CASSPTTGANYGYTF
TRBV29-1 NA CSVELGAAGYGYTF
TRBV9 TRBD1 CASSVGLDRSYEQYF
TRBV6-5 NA CASSYAGTSGNTIYF
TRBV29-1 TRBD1 CSGGQGIYNEQFF
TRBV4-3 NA CASSQDQGGSGNTIYF
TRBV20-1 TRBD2 CSARGRYGGAGTDTQYF
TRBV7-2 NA CASSSRGGREKLFF
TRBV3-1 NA CASSSRTASEAFF
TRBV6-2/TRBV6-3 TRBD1 CASSGATGASYEQYF
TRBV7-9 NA CASSTGFEQYF
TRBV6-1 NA CASSLTPEGPYEQYF
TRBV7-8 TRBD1 CASSLPRTGEGTDTQYF
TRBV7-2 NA CATNRGGAGANVLTF
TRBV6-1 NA CASASAGTDTQYF
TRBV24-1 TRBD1 CATRGQGQETQYF
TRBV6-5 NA CASSYPGHNLGRPYEQYF
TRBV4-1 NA CASSQDRTDIYGYTF
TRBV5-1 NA CASSFWGMLDDEQFF
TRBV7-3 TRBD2 CASSSSGLNTQYF